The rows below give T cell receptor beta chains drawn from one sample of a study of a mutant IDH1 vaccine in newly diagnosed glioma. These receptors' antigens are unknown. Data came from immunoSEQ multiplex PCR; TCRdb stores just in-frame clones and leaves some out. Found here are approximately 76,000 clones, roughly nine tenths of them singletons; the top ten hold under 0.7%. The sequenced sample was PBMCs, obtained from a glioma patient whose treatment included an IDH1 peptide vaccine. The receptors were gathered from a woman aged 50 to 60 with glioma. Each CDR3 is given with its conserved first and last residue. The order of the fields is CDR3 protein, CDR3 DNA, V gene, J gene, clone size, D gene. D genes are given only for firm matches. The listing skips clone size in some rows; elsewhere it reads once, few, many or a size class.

CDR3: CASSPTVNTEAFF
DNA: TGTGCCAGCAGCCCGACAGTGAACACTGAAGCTTTCTTT
V: TRBV11-3
J: TRBJ1-1
size: .
D: .

CDR3: CASSSDGSSYNEQFF
DNA: TGTGCCAGCAGTTCTGACGGAAGCTCCTACAATGAGCAGTTCTTC
V: TRBV27
J: TRBJ2-1
size: .
D: .

CDR3: CASSESRQRKQPQHF
DNA: TGCGCCAGCAGTGAGTCGAGACAGAGGAAACAGCCCCAGCATTTT
V: TRBV10-2
J: TRBJ1-5
size: .
D: .

CDR3: CASSTALTANTGELFF
DNA: TGTGCCAGCAGCACGGCACTGACTGCGAACACCGGGGAGCTGTTTTTT
V: TRBV7-3
J: TRBJ2-2
size: .
D: .

CDR3: CASSLRSWTEAFF
DNA: TGTGCCAGCAGCTTACGAAGTTGGACTGAAGCTTTCTTT
V: TRBV7-2
J: TRBJ1-1
size: .
D: .

CDR3: CASMTGRQPQHF
DNA: TGTGCCAGCATGACAGGGCGTCAGCCCCAGCATTTT
V: TRBV6-1
J: TRBJ1-5
size: .
D: TRBD1

CDR3: CASSLTSGMYNEQFF
DNA: TGTGCCAGCAGCTTAACCAGCGGGATGTACAATGAGCAGTTCTTC
V: TRBV5-4
J: TRBJ2-1
size: .
D: TRBD2

CDR3: CAWSLGNQETQYF
DNA: TGTGCCTGGAGCCTTGGAAACCAAGAGACCCAGTACTTC
V: TRBV30
J: TRBJ2-5
size: .
D: .

CDR3: CASSVEAGNQPQHF
DNA: TGTGCCAGCAGCGTCGAGGCAGGAAATCAGCCCCAGCATTTT
V: TRBV9
J: TRBJ1-5
size: .
D: .

CDR3: CASSLTSGSTDTQYF
DNA: TGTGCCAGCAGCCTGACTAGCGGTAGCACAGATACGCAGTATTTT
V: TRBV7-8
J: TRBJ2-3
size: .
D: TRBD2

CDR3: CASSSGSGYEQYF
DNA: TGTGCCAGCAGCAGCGGGAGCGGGTACGAGCAGTACTTC
V: TRBV5-6
J: TRBJ2-7
size: .
D: TRBD2

CDR3: CASSDKNEQFF
DNA: TGTGCCAGCAGCGATAAGAATGAGCAGTTCTTC
V: TRBV9
J: TRBJ2-1
size: .
D: .

CDR3: CASSSGTSQSTDTQYF
DNA: TGTGCCAGCAGCTCCGGGACTAGCCAAAGCACAGATACGCAGTATTTT
V: TRBV11-2
J: TRBJ2-3
size: .
D: TRBD2

CDR3: CASSLSTGTYNEQFF
DNA: TGTGCCAGCAGCTTATCTACGGGAACCTACAATGAGCAGTTCTTC
V: TRBV11-2
J: TRBJ2-1
size: .
D: .

CDR3: CASSRERDQETQYF
DNA: TGTGCCAGCAGTCGAGAGCGGGACCAAGAGACCCAGTACTTC
V: TRBV7-6
J: TRBJ2-5
size: .
D: .

CDR3: CSVEDLDRSYEQYF
DNA: TGCAGCGTTGAAGATCTTGACAGGTCCTACGAGCAGTACTTC
V: TRBV29-1
J: TRBJ2-7
size: .
D: .

CDR3: CASSYSETGELFF
DNA: TGTGCCAGCAGTTATTCGGAAACGGGGGAGCTGTTTTTT
V: TRBV6-9
J: TRBJ2-2
size: once
D: .

CDR3: CASSSLGGTVTYEQYF
DNA: TGTGCCAGCAGTTCATTGGGGGGGACAGTTACCTACGAGCAGTACTTC
V: TRBV28
J: TRBJ2-7
size: .
D: .

CDR3: CASSPRRQLNQPQHF
DNA: TGTGCCAGCAGCCCACGTCGACAGCTTAATCAGCCCCAGCATTTT
V: TRBV7-2
J: TRBJ1-5
size: .
D: .

CDR3: CASSHRDRGYEQYF
DNA: TGTGCCAGCAGCCACCGGGACAGGGGGTACGAGCAGTACTTC
V: TRBV7-9
J: TRBJ2-7
size: .
D: TRBD1

CDR3: CASTILSGELFF
DNA: TGTGCCAGCACCATACTTAGCGGGGAGCTGTTTTTT
V: TRBV6-6
J: TRBJ2-2
size: .
D: .

CDR3: CAISDPGLAGGETQYF
DNA: TGTGCCATCAGTGACCCCGGACTAGCGGGGGGGGAGACCCAGTACTTC
V: TRBV10-3
J: TRBJ2-5
size: .
D: TRBD2

CDR3: CAWTQGRDYEQYF
DNA: TGTGCCTGGACGCAGGGGCGAGACTACGAGCAGTACTTC
V: TRBV30
J: TRBJ2-7
size: .
D: .

CDR3: CASSHKQESSYEQYF
DNA: TGCGCCAGCAGCCATAAACAGGAAAGCTCCTACGAGCAGTACTTC
V: TRBV4-1
J: TRBJ2-7
size: .
D: .

CDR3: CASTRILSGANVLTF
DNA: TGTGCCAGCACCCGGATTCTCTCTGGGGCCAACGTCCTGACTTTC
V: TRBV6-5
J: TRBJ2-6
size: .
D: .

CDR3: CAISGSGRAGNEQFF
DNA: TGTGCCATCAGTGGGAGCGGGAGGGCCGGAAATGAGCAGTTCTTC
V: TRBV10-3
J: TRBJ2-1
size: .
D: TRBD2

CDR3: CASSVEGTSGTGELFF
DNA: TGTGCCAGCAGCGTAGAGGGGACTAGCGGGACCGGGGAGCTGTTTTTT
V: TRBV9
J: TRBJ2-2
size: .
D: TRBD2